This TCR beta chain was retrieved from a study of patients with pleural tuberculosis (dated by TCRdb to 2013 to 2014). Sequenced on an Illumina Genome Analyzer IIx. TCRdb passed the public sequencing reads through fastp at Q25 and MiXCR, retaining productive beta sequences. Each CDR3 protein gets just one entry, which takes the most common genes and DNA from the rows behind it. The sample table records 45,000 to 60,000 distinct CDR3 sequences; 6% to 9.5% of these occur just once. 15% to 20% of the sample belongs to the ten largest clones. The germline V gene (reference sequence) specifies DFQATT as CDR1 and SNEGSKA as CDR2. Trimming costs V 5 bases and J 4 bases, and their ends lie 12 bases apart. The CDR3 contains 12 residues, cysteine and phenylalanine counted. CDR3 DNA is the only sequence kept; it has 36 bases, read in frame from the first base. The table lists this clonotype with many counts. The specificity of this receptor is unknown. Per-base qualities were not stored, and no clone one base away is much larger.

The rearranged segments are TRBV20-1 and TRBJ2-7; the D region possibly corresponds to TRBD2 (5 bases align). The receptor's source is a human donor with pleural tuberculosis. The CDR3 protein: CSAAPDFYEQYF. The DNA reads TGCAGTGCTGCCCCGGACTTTTACGAGCAGTACTTC.